This T cell receptor (beta chain) comes out of a study of shared clonotypes between healthy human individuals. Trimming left V 4 bases short and J 3 bases short, with 15 bases between. The CDR3 is 15 residues long. CDR1 MNHEY and CDR2 SVGAGI come from the germline V gene. On this clone: As yet, its antigen is unknown.

Study outcomes and limitations: Relative to memory subsets, naive subsets generally showed larger estimated richness.

The protocol was immunoSEQ multiplex PCR, while the TCRdb copy is restricted to in-frame clones and leaves out a portion. The sample has under 2,500,000 clones, more than 90% seen once. This TCR was sampled from a man between 18 and 35 years old in good health. Sample: naive CD4+ T cells sorted from blood. Subset meaning: CD45RA+ positively selected. The chain has TRBV6-5 and TRBJ1-1; D not resolved. CDR3 sequence (DNA): TGTGCCAGCAGTTCCCTGGGGAGGGCGGACACTGAAGCTTTCTTT. Translating gives CASSSLGRADTEAFF.